This TCR beta chain was sequenced in a study of pediatric ulcerative colitis. Overall study: Disease was pancolitis in fewer than ten and left-sided in two, histology-confirmed. Study-wide results and caveats: No controls had the two rectal clonotypes shared by ulcerative colitis patients. Blood-rectal clonal overlap within each person was significantly higher in ulcerative colitis patients than controls.

Remarks on this clone: Antigen unknown.

Sequencing depth was up to 500,000 reads per sample. Data came from immunoSEQ multiplex PCR; TCRdb stores just in-frame clones and leaves some out. Of 36,000 or so clones in the sample, around 78% were seen once. The rectum was sampled with one to two pinch biopsies at colonoscopy. This sequence was found in a boy between 5 and 17 years old with moderate ulcerative colitis. The specimen sequenced was gut tissue.

CDR3 in amino acids: CASSLVGPGEQFF. CDR3 bases: TGTGCCAGCAGTTTAGTAGGTCCGGGTGAGCAGTTCTTC. The V and J genes are TRBV27 and TRBJ2-1; D gene uncertain. V was trimmed by 2 bases and J by 9 bases, leaving 11 bases between them. Germline CDR1 MNHEY, CDR2 SMNVEV (reference sequence). The CDR3 contains 13 residues.